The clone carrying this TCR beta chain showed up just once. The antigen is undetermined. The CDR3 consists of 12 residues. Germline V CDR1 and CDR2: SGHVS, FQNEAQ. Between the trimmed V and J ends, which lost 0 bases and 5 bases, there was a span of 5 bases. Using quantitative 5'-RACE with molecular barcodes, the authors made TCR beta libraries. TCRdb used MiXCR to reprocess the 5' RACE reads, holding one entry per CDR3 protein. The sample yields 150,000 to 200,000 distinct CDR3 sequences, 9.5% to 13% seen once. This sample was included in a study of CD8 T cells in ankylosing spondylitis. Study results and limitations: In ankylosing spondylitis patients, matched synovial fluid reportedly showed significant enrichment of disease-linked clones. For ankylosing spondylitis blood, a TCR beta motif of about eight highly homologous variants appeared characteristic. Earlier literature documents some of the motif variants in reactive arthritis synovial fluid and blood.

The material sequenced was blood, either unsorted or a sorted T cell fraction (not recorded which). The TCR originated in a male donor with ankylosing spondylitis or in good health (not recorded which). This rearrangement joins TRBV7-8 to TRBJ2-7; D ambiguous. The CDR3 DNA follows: TGTGCCAGCAGCTTAGCAATCCACGAGCAGTACTTC. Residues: CASSLAIHEQYF.